This TCR beta chain was recovered during a study of T cell responses to AZD1222 COVID-19 vaccine. Some clones are missing from TCRdb's copy, which holds only in-frame ones; the method was immunoSEQ multiplex PCR. Here the sample spans 140,000 to 150,000 clones, 85% to 90% being singletons. The sequenced sample was peripheral blood, obtained 28 days after the second AZD1222 dose. This TCR came from an adult who received the AZD1222 COVID-19 vaccine.

CDR3 in DNA: TGTGCCAGCAGCTTAGTAAGCAGCCTCGTTTACTCTGGAAACACCATATATTTT. This codes for CASSLVSSLVYSGNTIYF. V gene TRBV7-9 combines with J gene TRBJ1-3; D remains ambiguous. This CDR3 contains 18 residues. Germline V gene lookup returns CDR1 SEHNR and CDR2 FQNEAQ (reference sequence). V was trimmed by 1 base and J by 0 bases, leaving 16 bases between them.